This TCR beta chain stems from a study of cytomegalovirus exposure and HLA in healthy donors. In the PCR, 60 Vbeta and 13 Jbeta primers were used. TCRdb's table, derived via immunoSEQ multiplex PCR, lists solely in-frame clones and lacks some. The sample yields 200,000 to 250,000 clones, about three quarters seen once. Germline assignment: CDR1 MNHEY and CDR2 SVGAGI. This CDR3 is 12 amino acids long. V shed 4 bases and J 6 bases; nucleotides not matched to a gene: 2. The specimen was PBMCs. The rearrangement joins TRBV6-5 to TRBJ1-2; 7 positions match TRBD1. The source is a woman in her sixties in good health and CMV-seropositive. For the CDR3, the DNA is TGTGCCAGCAGTTCTACAGGGGATGGCTACACCTTC. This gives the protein CASSSTGDGYTF.